Each of the 18 T cell receptor beta chains below was sequenced from the same sample in a study of blood T cell repertoires in COVID-19 (dated by TCRdb to the early 2020s). Preparation of the library involved the immunoSEQ multiplex PCR assay. TCRdb mirrors the immuneACCESS table, restricted to in-frame sequences. Some clones are absent from its copies; in checked studies, under half trace to an unresolved V gene, and the reason for the others is unknown. For this sample the table gives almost 350,000 clones, of which approximately 89% were detected only once. Clones ranked in the top ten supply less than 5% of the sample. The sample consisted of peripheral blood. The receptor source for this set is a woman in her fifties or sixties with COVID-19, enrolled during active disease.

V gene TRBV19 combines with J gene TRBJ1-2, with D possibly TRBD1 on 5 matching bases. Germline V CDR1 and CDR2: LNHDA, SQIVND (reference sequence). V shed 3 bases and J shed 1 base, with 12 bases lying between them. CDR3 size: 15 residues. Here the CDR3 DNA reads TGTGCCAGTAGTATCGGAACAGGATATAACTATGGCTACACCTTC. This encodes CASSIGTGYNYGYTF.

In its sample, this clone was seen a few times. The chain couples TRBV11-2 to TRBJ1-1, with a weak D call TRBD1 (6 bases). Germline CDR1 and CDR2: SGHAT and FQNNGV. This CDR3 spans 17 amino acids. Trimming left V 1 base short and J 1 base short, with 16 bases between. The CDR3 DNA follows: TGTGCCAGCAGCTTAGTCCCGGGACACCTCGGGAACACTGAAGCTTTCTTT. This codes for CASSLVPGHLGNTEAFF.

The chain employs TRBV28 and TRBJ1-6, with D possibly matching TRBD1 (5 bases). V shed 0 bases and J shed 2 bases, with 8 bases lying between them. This CDR3 has 16 residues. Germline V gene sequence: CDR1 MDHEN, CDR2 SYDVKM. CDR3 in DNA: TGTGCCAGCAGTTTATGGCAGGGTACCTATAATTCACCCCTCCACTTT. This encodes CASSLWQGTYNSPLHF.

This sequence joins TRBV7-9 and TRBJ2-2; maybe TRBD1 (6 bases). This CDR3 has 17 residues. The V end lost 2 bases, the J end lost 6 bases, and 19 bases lay between the germline ends. Germline V lookup: CDR1 SEHNR, CDR2 FQNEAQ (reference sequence). The CDR3 DNA reads as TGTGCCAGCAGCTTACACAGGGCCCATAATCGATCCGGGGAGCTGTTTTTT. Translation: CASSLHRAHNRSGELFF.

The V gene is TRBV5-1, the J gene TRBJ1-1; D ambiguous. Germline CDR1 SGHRS, CDR2 YFSETQ. The CDR3 totals 16 residues. Between the trimmed V and J ends, which lost 4 bases and 0 bases, there was a span of 16 bases. This CDR3 is CASSALGGGVNTEAFF. The CDR3 coding sequence is TGCGCCAGCAGCGCACTAGGAGGCGGGGTGAACACTGAAGCTTTCTTT.

The chain has TRBV3-1 (or the pseudogene TRBV3-2) and TRBJ1-2; 8 bases match TRBD1. From germline, CDR1 is LGHDT and CDR2 YNNKEL (reference sequence). The V and J ends lost 5 bases and 0 bases, in that order; junction bases with no gene match: 2. The CDR3 is 14 amino acids. CDR3 region: CASSRGQANYGYTF. CDR3 DNA: TGTGCCAGCAGCAGGGGACAGGCTAACTATGGCTACACCTTC.

The V and J genes are TRBV5-4 and TRBJ2-7; 8 positions agree with TRBD1. Germline V CDR1 and CDR2: SGHNT, YYREEE (reference sequence). The V gene end was trimmed by 4 bases and the J gene end by 2 bases; junction bases not matched to a gene: 8. The CDR3 runs to 15 residues. The CDR3 loop reads CASSTGQGIAYEQYF. CDR3 in DNA: TGTGCCAGCAGCACCGGACAGGGAATTGCCTACGAGCAGTACTTC.

Turning to this clone: A read error may produce the germline difference seen at one junction end. CDR3 bases: TGTGCCAGCAGCGTAGTTTCCCTACCCTCGACAGGGCCAAGTTTC. It specifies CASSVVSLPSTGPSF. V usage is TRBV9 and J usage is TRBJ1-2; 7 positions agree with TRBD1. The CDR3 has 15 residues. Germline CDR1 reads SGDLS; CDR2 reads YYNGEE. Full variable domain (missing parts from reference TRBV9 and TRBJ1-2): DSGVTQTPKHLITATGQRVTLRCSPRSGDLSVYWYQQSLDQGLQFLIQYYNGEERAKGNILERFSAQQFPDLHSELNLSSLELGDSALYFCASSVVSLPSTGPSFGSGTRLTVV.

The chain recombines TRBV7-9 with TRBJ2-3, with 12 bases matching TRBD2. The germline gives CDR1 SEHNR, CDR2 FQNEAQ (reference sequence). V gave up 2 bases and J gave up 4 bases; unmatched junction bases: 4. The CDR3 runs to 16 residues. Here the CDR3 reads CASSLRLAGGSDTQYF. CDR3 DNA sequence: TGTGCCAGCAGCTTACGGCTAGCGGGGGGGTCAGATACGCAGTATTTT.

The chain combines TRBV2 with TRBJ2-3, with 7 nucleotides matching TRBD1. The CDR3 consists of 15 residues. Germline loops: CDR1 SNHLY, CDR2 FYNNEI. V gave up 7 bases and J gave up 2 bases; unmatched junction bases: 9. CDR3 nucleotides: TGTGCCAGCAAGTTACAGGGGTCCGACACAGATACGCAGTATTTT. This encodes CASKLQGSDTDTQYF.

The CDR3 DNA sequence: TGTGCCAGTAGTATCCCAACAGGGGGTATCACTGAAGCTTTCTTT. Translated, it gives CASSIPTGGITEAFF. The chain carries TRBV19 and TRBJ1-1, with 8 bases identical to TRBD1. The junction had 7 bases not matched to a gene; V was cut back by 3 bases and J by 4 bases. This CDR3 has 15 residues. Germline-derived CDR1 and CDR2 are LNHDA and SQIVND (reference sequence).

V is TRBV7-9 and J is TRBJ2-1, with 10 positions matching TRBD2. After removal of 6 bases from V and 12 bases from J, the junction contained 8 bases not matched to a gene. CDR3 length: 13 amino acids. Germline V gene data show CDR1 as SEHNR and CDR2 as FQNEAQ (reference sequence). This CDR3 is CASRLAGLRGQFF. CDR3 DNA sequence: TGTGCCAGCAGACTAGCGGGGCTACGGGGGCAGTTCTTC.

The chain couples TRBV30 to TRBJ1-2, with a weak D call TRBD1 (5 bases). The CDR3 is 12 residues long. V gave up 2 bases and J gave up 6 bases, with 10 bases separating them. Germline CDR1 GTSNPN, CDR2 SVGIG (reference sequence). In DNA, the CDR3 is TGTGCCTGGAGTCCGGGAGGGGATGGCTACACCTTC. It yields the protein CAWSPGGDGYTF.

This clone was seen more than once but under ten times. The chain joins TRBV21-1 to TRBJ1-2. TRBV21-1 is assigned pseudogene status. This CDR3 has 13 amino acids. The CDR3 DNA is TGTGCCAGCAGCAGGGACTTTCCTTATGGCTACACCTTC. Residues: CASSRDFPYGYTF.

The chain joins TRBV15 to TRBJ1-1; 8 bases are a match to TRBD1. The CDR3 is 16 amino acids. V was clipped by 3 bases and J by 0 bases; unmatched bases: 6. In germline, CDR1 is LNHNV, CDR2 YYDKDF (reference sequence). This CDR3 is CATSRLGQGLNTEAFF. CDR3 sequence (DNA): TGTGCCACCAGCAGGCTCGGACAGGGATTGAACACTGAAGCTTTCTTT.

This chain links TRBV14 with TRBJ1-1; tentatively, D is TRBD1 (6 bases). The CDR3 spans 12 residues. Germline CDR1 SGHDN, CDR2 FVKESK. Trimming removed 5 bases from V and 6 bases from J, with 10 bases in between. CDR3 in DNA: TGTGCCAGCAGCGCACAGGGTCCTGAAGCTTTCTTT. It codes for CASSAQGPEAFF. Supplemented by reference TRBV14 and TRBJ1-1, the full variable domain reads EAGVTQFPSHSVIEKGQTVTLRCDPISGHDNLYWYRRVMGKEIKFLLHFVKESKQDESGMPNNRFLAERTGGTYSTLKVQPAELEDSGVYFCASSAQGPEAFFGQGTRLTVV.

CDR3 sequence: CASSLDSGTEAFF. CDR3 sequence (DNA): TGTGCCAGCAGCTTAGATTCCGGGACTGAAGCTTTCTTT. The chain employs TRBV11-3 and TRBJ1-1, with D unclear. The V gene's germline CDR1 is SGHNT and CDR2 YENEEA. This CDR3 has 13 amino acids. Trimming pared 0 bases from V and 5 bases from J, leaving 7 bases between. The variable domain in full, with the rest retrieved from reference TRBV11-3 and TRBJ1-1, is EAGVVQSPRYKIIEKKQPVAFWCNPISGHNTLYWYLQNLGQGPELLIRYENEEAVDDSQLPKDRFSAERLKGVDSTLKIQPAELGDSAVYLCASSLDSGTEAFFGQGTRLTVV.

This chain uses TRBV28 with TRBJ1-4; D is ambiguous. Germline CDR1 reads MDHEN; CDR2 reads SYDVKM. The CDR3 spans 13 residues. V was cut by 5 bases and J by 8 bases, with 12 bases left in between. The CDR3 reads CASSIRPEEKLFF. The CDR3 DNA reads TGTGCCAGCAGTATCCGTCCAGAAGAAAAACTGTTTTTT.